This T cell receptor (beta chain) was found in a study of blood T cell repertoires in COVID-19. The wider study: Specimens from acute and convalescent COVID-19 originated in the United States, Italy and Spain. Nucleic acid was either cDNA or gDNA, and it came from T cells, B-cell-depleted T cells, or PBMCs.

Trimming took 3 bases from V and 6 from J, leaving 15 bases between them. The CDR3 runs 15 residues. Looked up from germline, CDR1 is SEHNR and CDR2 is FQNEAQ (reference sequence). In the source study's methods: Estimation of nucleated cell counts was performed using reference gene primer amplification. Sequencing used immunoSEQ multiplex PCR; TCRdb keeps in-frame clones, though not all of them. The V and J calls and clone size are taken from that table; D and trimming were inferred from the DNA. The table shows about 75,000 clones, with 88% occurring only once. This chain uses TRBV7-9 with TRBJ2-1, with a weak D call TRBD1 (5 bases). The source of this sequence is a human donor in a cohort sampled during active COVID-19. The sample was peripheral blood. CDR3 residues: CASSLYQGIGNEQFF. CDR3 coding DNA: TGTGCCAGCAGCTTGTACCAGGGTATTGGCAATGAGCAGTTCTTC.